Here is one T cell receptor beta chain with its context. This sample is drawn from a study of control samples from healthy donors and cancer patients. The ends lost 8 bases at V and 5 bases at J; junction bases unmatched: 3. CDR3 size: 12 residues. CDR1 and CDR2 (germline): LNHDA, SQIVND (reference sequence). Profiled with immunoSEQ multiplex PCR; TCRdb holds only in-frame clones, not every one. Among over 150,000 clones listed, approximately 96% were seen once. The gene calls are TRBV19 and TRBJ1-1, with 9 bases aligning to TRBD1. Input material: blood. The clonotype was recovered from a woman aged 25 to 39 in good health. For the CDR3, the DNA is TGTGCCAGTCGACAGGGGGAAACTGAAGCTTTCTTT. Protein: CASRQGETEAFF.